A selection of T cell receptor beta chains follows, all from one sample in a study of blood T cell repertoires in COVID-19. Using immunoSEQ multiplex PCR, the repertoire was profiled, and TCRdb retains in-frame clones only, with some absent. The sample lists under 200,000 clones, 80% occurring once. Specimen: PBMCs or T cells enriched from blood (not recorded which). These receptors all come from an older woman who had recovered from COVID-19. Each CDR3 is given with its conserved first and last residue. The D gene is left open where the match is weak. Clone size, where shown, is once, few, many, or a class for clones that have expanded.

cdr3_aa,cdr3_nt,d_call,j_call,v_call,clone_size
CATSGWQANTGELFF,TGTGCCACCAGCGGATGGCAGGCGAACACCGGGGAGCTGTTTTTT,NA,TRBJ2-2,TRBV15,once
CASSQTGTRASGANVLTF,TGTGCCAGCAGCCAGACCGGGACAAGGGCTTCTGGGGCCAACGTCCTGACTTTC,NA,TRBJ2-6,TRBV5-4,NA
CASSLAGPGVDTQYF,TGCGCCAGCAGCTTGGCCGGGCCGGGGGTAGATACGCAGTATTTT,NA,TRBJ2-3,TRBV5-1,NA
CASSLMTGSYEQYF,TGTGCCAGCAGCTTAATGACAGGGTCCTACGAGCAGTACTTC,TRBD1,TRBJ2-7,TRBV7-2,NA
CASSRLVSLGYEQYF,TGTGCCAGCAGCAGACTAGTCAGCTTGGGGTACGAGCAGTACTTC,NA,TRBJ2-7,TRBV5-6,few
CASSEYGGPADTQYF,TGCGCCAGCAGTGAATACGGGGGGCCCGCAGATACGCAGTATTTT,NA,TRBJ2-3,TRBV10-1,NA
CAWSGQGVYQPQHF,TGTGCCTGGTCCGGACAGGGGGTTTATCAGCCCCAGCATTTT,TRBD1,TRBJ1-5,TRBV30,NA
CASSISSGGLDTQYF,TGTGCCAGCAGCATATCTAGCGGGGGTTTGGATACGCAGTATTTT,TRBD2,TRBJ2-3,TRBV11-2,NA
CASSALGQGHNEQFF,TGTGCCAGCAGCGCCCTGGGGCAGGGCCACAATGAGCAGTTCTTC,NA,TRBJ2-1,TRBV9,few
CASSYYAGTGHEQYF,TGTGCCAGCAGTTACTACGCCGGGACAGGGCACGAGCAGTACTTC,TRBD1,TRBJ2-7,TRBV6-5,NA
CASRGGPNYGYTF,TGTGCCAGCAGGGGAGGCCCAAACTATGGCTACACCTTC,NA,TRBJ1-2,TRBV12-3/TRBV12-4,NA
CASSLGAGGLEQYF,TGTGCCAGCAGCTTGGGAGCGGGGGGGCTCGAGCAGTACTTC,TRBD2,TRBJ2-7,TRBV5-5,once
CASSQGLADFQETQYF,TGCGCCAGCAGCCAAGGTCTAGCGGACTTCCAAGAGACCCAGTACTTC,TRBD2,TRBJ2-5,TRBV4-1,NA
CATSSLREGEAFF,TGTGCCACCAGCAGTTTGAGGGAAGGTGAAGCTTTCTTT,NA,TRBJ1-1,TRBV15,NA
CATSEGQGYNEQFF,TGTGCCACCAGTGAAGGACAGGGATACAATGAGCAGTTCTTC,TRBD1,TRBJ2-1,TRBV24-1,NA
CASSLAWNTEAFF,TGTGCCAGCAGCTTGGCCTGGAACACTGAAGCTTTCTTT,NA,TRBJ1-1,TRBV5-5,NA
CASGEGQGYGQPQHF,TGTGCTAGTGGGGAGGGACAGGGGTATGGACAGCCCCAGCATTTT,TRBD1,TRBJ1-5,TRBV12-5,NA
CASSFGIGEKLFF,TGTGCCAGCAGCTTCGGGATCGGGGAAAAACTGTTTTTT,NA,TRBJ1-4,TRBV7-8,once
CASSIRGQESPLHF,TGTGCCAGTAGTATTAGGGGGCAGGAATCACCCCTCCACTTT,TRBD1,TRBJ1-6,TRBV19,NA
CASSVGVGLAGSRTDTQYF,TGTGCCAGCAGCGTAGGGGTCGGACTAGCGGGGAGCCGCACAGATACGCAGTATTTT,TRBD2,TRBJ2-3,TRBV9,NA
CASSLDSPTNEKLFF,TGCGCCAGCAGCTTGGATAGTCCAACTAATGAAAAACTGTTTTTT,NA,TRBJ1-4,TRBV5-1,NA
CASSPREVGLPPGRETQYF,TGTGCCAGCTCACCTCGGGAGGTGGGACTTCCTCCGGGCCGAGAGACCCAGTACTTC,TRBD2,TRBJ2-5,TRBV18,NA
CASSLGGAPEAFF,TGTGCCAGCAGCTTAGGGGGCGCGCCTGAAGCTTTCTTT,NA,TRBJ1-1,TRBV7-9,NA
CASSAERGQGGNYGYTF,TGTGCCAGCAGCGCCGAACGAGGACAGGGGGGAAACTATGGCTACACCTTC,TRBD1,TRBJ1-2,TRBV9,NA
CSVLGQPSSYNEQFF,TGCAGCGTGCTGGGACAGCCAAGCTCCTACAATGAGCAGTTCTTC,TRBD1,TRBJ2-1,TRBV29-1,NA
CASSARQGATDSPLHF,TGTGCCAGCAGCGCGCGACAGGGGGCGACGGATTCACCCCTCCACTTT,TRBD1,TRBJ1-6,TRBV5-6,NA
CASSQGSGREEFF,TGCGCCAGCAGCCAAGGGTCGGGCAGGGAGGAGTTCTTC,NA,TRBJ2-1,TRBV4-1,NA
CASSPKTLAGASRSYNEQFF,TGCGCCAGCAGCCCCAAGACACTAGCGGGGGCCTCACGCTCCTACAATGAGCAGTTCTTC,TRBD2,TRBJ2-1,TRBV5-1,NA
CASRLSRNQPQHF,TGTGCCAGCAGATTATCCCGCAATCAGCCCCAGCATTTT,NA,TRBJ1-5,TRBV6-5,NA
CASSTGTGFGGYTF,TGTGCCAGTAGTACGGGGACAGGTTTCGGTGGCTACACCTTC,TRBD1,TRBJ1-2,TRBV19,NA
CSANRELGGYTF,TGCAGCGCAAACAGGGAACTTGGTGGCTACACCTTC,NA,TRBJ1-2,TRBV29-1,NA
CSVLRTAGEQFF,TGCAGCGTGTTAAGAACAGCCGGAGAGCAGTTCTTC,NA,TRBJ2-1,TRBV29-1,NA
CASKRTGANTGELFF,TGTGCCAGCAAGAGGACAGGGGCGAACACCGGGGAGCTGTTTTTT,TRBD1,TRBJ2-2,TRBV2,NA
CASLAGNTEAFF,TGTGCCAGCCTAGCCGGGAACACTGAAGCTTTCTTT,NA,TRBJ1-1,TRBV6-5,NA
CASSLAGSEQYF,TGCGCCAGCAGCTTGGCAGGAAGCGAGCAGTACTTC,NA,TRBJ2-7,TRBV5-1,NA
CASSSLNSGNTEAFF,TGTGCCAGCAGTTCCCTTAATTCGGGGAACACTGAAGCTTTCTTT,NA,TRBJ1-1,TRBV27,NA
CASSLSEGLATYNEQFF,TGTGCCAGCAGTTTATCGGAGGGACTAGCGACCTACAATGAGCAGTTCTTC,TRBD2,TRBJ2-1,TRBV27,NA
CSASGTGGNYGYTF,TGCAGTGCTAGTGGGACAGGGGGCAACTATGGCTACACCTTC,TRBD1,TRBJ1-2,TRBV20-1,NA
CSVQQGAGNTGELFF,TGCAGCGTCCAACAGGGGGCCGGGAACACCGGGGAGCTGTTTTTT,TRBD1,TRBJ2-2,TRBV29-1,NA
CASSPGQGGQETQYF,TGTGCCAGCTCACCGGGACAGGGAGGGCAAGAGACCCAGTACTTC,TRBD1,TRBJ2-5,TRBV18,NA